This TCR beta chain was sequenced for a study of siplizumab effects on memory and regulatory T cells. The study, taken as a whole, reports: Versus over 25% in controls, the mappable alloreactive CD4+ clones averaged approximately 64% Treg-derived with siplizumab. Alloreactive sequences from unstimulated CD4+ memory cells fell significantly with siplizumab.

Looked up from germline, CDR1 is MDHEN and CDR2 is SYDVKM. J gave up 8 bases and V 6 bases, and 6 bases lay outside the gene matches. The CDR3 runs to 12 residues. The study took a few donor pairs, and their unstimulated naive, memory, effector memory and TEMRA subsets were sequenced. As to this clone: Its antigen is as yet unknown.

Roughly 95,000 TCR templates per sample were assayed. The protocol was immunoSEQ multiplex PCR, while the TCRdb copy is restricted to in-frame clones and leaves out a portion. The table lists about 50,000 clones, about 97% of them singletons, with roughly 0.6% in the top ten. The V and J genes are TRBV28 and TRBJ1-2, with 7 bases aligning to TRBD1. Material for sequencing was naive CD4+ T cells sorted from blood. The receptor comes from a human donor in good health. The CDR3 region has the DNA TGTGCCAGCAGGTCACAGGGGAGAGGCTACACCTTC. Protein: CASRSQGRGYTF.